This TCR beta chain stems from a study of control samples from healthy donors and cancer patients. There are 14 residues in the CDR3. CDR1 and CDR2 from the germline V gene are SGHRS and YFSETQ. Trimming took 0 bases from V and 10 from J, leaving 14 bases between them. Some clones are missing from TCRdb's copy, which holds only in-frame ones; the method was immunoSEQ multiplex PCR. The sample shows around 170,000 clones, 70% to 90% of them seen only once. The clonotype originates from a woman aged 25 to 39 in good health. V usage is TRBV5-1 and J usage is TRBJ2-1, with a tentative D call TRBD1 (5 bases). Sequenced: blood. CDR3 region: CASSLAPTDGEQFF. In nucleotides, the CDR3 is TGCGCCAGCAGCTTGGCCCCGACAGACGGGGAGCAGTTCTTC.